This T cell receptor beta chain was observed in a study of graft-versus-host responses after intestinal transplantation. Overall study context: Following induction with anti-thymocyte globulin, all recipients were given tacrolimus and steroids for about three years.

Profiled with immunoSEQ multiplex PCR; TCRdb holds only in-frame clones, not every one. The sample holds tens of thousands of clones, roughly four fifths seen once. The V end lost 4 bases, the J end lost 5 bases, and 16 bases lay between the germline ends. CDR3 length equals 15 residues. CDR1 and CDR2 from the germline V gene are SGDLS and YYNGEE. General study results and limits: Researchers found GvH clones in recipient marrow, and some showed up first in ileum or blood.

As regards this clone: Its antigen is unknown.

V gene TRBV9 combines with J gene TRBJ1-3; D is possibly TRBD1 (5 bases). The TCR comes from a human patient who received an intestinal transplant, so some T cells may come from the graft donor. Sequencing was performed on PBMCs, taken approximately 1,000 days after transplant. CDR3 residues: CASSKEGTPRNTIYF. In DNA form, the CDR3 reads TGTGCCAGCAGCAAGGAGGGGACCCCTAGAAACACCATATATTTT.